Included here is one TCR beta chain sequence, with context. As yet, its antigen is unknown. Preparation methods for the bulk TCR libraries were those previously described, with listed TCR primers. One entry per CDR3 protein, called by TCRdb with MiXCR from the PCR reads. The sample has about 330,000 distinct CDR3 sequences, about 22% seen once. Naive CD8 library inputs spanned roughly 20,000 to 1,100,000 sorted cells and 10%, 30% or 50% RNA. Sorting isolated naive CD8 T cells as CD8+CD4-CCR7+CD45RA+ events. The sample is drawn from a study of molecular identifiers for immune sequencing clone quantification. The CDR3 has 17 amino acids. Germline CDR1 reads LGHDT; CDR2 reads YNNKEL (reference sequence). Between the trimmed V and J ends, which lost 2 bases and 3 bases, there was a span of 19 bases. Study conclusions and caveats: Beyond 20 RNA copies, clones held over 99% of effector molecules, compared with under 1% in naive cells.

This sequence was found in a human donor in good health. Some libraries in this study had Jurkat cell RNA spiked in. This chain links TRBV3-1 with TRBJ1-2; TRBD1 might be the D (5 bases). What was sequenced was naive CD8+ T cells from blood, with Jurkat cell RNA spiked in. Subset of the sample: FACS-sorted CD8+CD4-CCR7+CD45RA+ naive T cells. CDR3 sequence: CASSQFRDVGGYYGYTF. The CDR3 DNA reads as TGTGCCAGCAGCCAATTTAGGGACGTGGGAGGATACTATGGCTACACCTTC.